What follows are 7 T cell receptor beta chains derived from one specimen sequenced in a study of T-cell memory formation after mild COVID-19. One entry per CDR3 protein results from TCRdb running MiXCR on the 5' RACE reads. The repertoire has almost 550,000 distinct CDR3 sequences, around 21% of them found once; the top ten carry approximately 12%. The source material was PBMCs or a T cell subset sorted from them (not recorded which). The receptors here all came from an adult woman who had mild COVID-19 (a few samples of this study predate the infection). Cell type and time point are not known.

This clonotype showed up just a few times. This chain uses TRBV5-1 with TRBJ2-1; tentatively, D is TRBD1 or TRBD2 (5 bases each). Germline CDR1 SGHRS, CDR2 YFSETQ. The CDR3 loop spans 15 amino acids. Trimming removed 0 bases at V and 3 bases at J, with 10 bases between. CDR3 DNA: TGCGCCAGCAGCTTGGTGGGGGAGTACTACAATGAGCAGTTCTTC. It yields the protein CASSLVGEYYNEQFF.

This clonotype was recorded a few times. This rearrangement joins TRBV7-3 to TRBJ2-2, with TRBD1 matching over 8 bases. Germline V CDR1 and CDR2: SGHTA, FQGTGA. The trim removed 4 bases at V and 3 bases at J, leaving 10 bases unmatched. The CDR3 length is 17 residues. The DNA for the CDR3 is TGTGCCAGCAGCTCCCACCCCGAGACAGGGGACACCGGGGAGCTGTTTTTT. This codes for CASSSHPETGDTGELFF.

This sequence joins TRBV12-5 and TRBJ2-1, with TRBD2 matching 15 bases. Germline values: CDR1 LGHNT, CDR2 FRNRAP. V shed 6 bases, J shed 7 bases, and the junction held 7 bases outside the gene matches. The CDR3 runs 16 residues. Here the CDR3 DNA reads TGTGCTAGTGGCCTGGGACTAGCGGGAGGATGGAATGAGCAGTTCTTC. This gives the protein CASGLGLAGGWNEQFF.

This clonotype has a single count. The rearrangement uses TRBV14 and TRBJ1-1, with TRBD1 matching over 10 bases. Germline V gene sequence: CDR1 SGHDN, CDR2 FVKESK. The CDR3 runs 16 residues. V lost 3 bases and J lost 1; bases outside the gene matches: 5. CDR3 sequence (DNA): TGTGCCAGCAGCCACCGGACAGGGGGGCCGAACACTGAAGCTTTCTTT. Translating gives CASSHRTGGPNTEAFF. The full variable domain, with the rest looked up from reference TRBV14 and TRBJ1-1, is EAGVTQFPSHSVIEKGQTVTLRCDPISGHDNLYWYRRVMGKEIKFLLHFVKESKQDESGMPNNRFLAERTGGTYSTLKVQPAELEDSGVYFCASSHRTGGPNTEAFFGQGTRLTVV.

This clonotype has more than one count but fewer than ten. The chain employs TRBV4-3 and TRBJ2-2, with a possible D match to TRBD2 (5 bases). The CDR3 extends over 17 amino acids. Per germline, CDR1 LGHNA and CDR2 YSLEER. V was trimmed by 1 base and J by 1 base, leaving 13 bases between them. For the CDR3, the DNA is TGCGCCAGCAGCCAAGTTACCACGGCGGGGAACACCGGGGAGCTGTTTTTT. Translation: CASSQVTTAGNTGELFF.

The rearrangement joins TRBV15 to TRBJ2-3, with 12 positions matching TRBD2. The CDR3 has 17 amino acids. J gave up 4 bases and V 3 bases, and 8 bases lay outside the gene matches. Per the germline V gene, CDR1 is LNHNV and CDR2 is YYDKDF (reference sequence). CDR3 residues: CATSRLYTSGRSDTQYF. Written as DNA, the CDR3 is TGTGCCACCAGCAGGCTATACACTAGCGGGAGGTCAGATACGCAGTATTTT.

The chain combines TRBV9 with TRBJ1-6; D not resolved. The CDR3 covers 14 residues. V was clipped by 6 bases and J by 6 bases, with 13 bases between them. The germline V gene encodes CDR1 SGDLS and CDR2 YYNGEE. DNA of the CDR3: TGTGCCAGCACAACTCCGGGTTTTAATTCACCCCTCCACTTT. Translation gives CASTTPGFNSPLHF.